One and the same sample provided the 14 T cell receptor beta chains below, sequenced in a study of CD8 T cells in ankylosing spondylitis. In TCRdb, the 5' RACE reads were re-called with MiXCR into one record per CDR3 protein. The table includes about 150,000 distinct CDR3 sequences, over 9.5% detected once. What was sequenced was blood, either unsorted or a sorted T cell fraction (not recorded which). The source is a female donor with ankylosing spondylitis or in good health (not recorded which).

This clonotype was detected many times. The rearrangement uses TRBV5-1 and TRBJ2-1; 7 bases map to TRBD2. This CDR3 is built from 17 residues. The germline gives CDR1 SGHRS, CDR2 YFSETQ. With 2 bases clipped from V and 7 bases from J, the junction kept 15 bases outside the gene matches. CDR3 protein: CASSFPVGSGRNNEQFF. Here the CDR3 DNA reads TGCGCCAGCAGCTTCCCCGTAGGTAGCGGGCGCAATAATGAGCAGTTCTTC.

The genes are TRBV5-1 and TRBJ2-7, with 12 bases aligning to TRBD1. The length of the CDR3 is 20 residues. V was clipped by 4 bases and J by 4 bases; unmatched bases: 21. Germline-derived CDR1 and CDR2 are SGHRS and YFSETQ. The CDR3 spells CASSIRGQGALAGAGYEQYF. CDR3 bases: TGCGCCAGCAGCATCCGGGGACAGGGGGCCCTAGCGGGAGCAGGGTACGAGCAGTACTTC.

This clonotype was recorded many times. The chain recombines TRBV7-6 with TRBJ1-2; D remains unclear. CDR1 is SGHVS and CDR2 is FNYEAQ in the germline V gene. Trimming stripped 3 bases from V and 5 bases from J, with 7 bases between. The CDR3 sequence is 12 residues long. Here the CDR3 reads CASSFEGYGYTF. CDR3 in DNA: TGTGCCAGCAGCTTTGAGGGTTATGGCTACACCTTC.

This clonotype has ten or more counts. This chain connects TRBV20-1 to TRBJ1-2, with D unresolved. The CDR3 has 13 residues. Looked up from germline, CDR1 is DFQATT and CDR2 is SNEGSKA (reference sequence). Trimming cost V 6 bases and J 7 bases, with 18 bases left between them. The chain's CDR3 is CSAPIGFYVGYTF. CDR3 in DNA: TGCAGTGCCCCCATTGGGTTTTATGTTGGCTACACCTTC.

This clonotype was recorded at least ten times. The chain recombines TRBV5-1 with TRBJ2-1, with a weak D call TRBD1 (6 bases). V lost 0 bases to trimming and J lost 15 bases, with 19 bases between them. The CDR3 contains 14 residues. Germline V CDR1 and CDR2: SGHRS, YFSETQ. Here the CDR3 DNA reads TGCGCCAGCAGCTTGGAGCCGACAGGCCAGTCTGGGTTCTTC. Translation: CASSLEPTGQSGFF.

For this clonotype: A much larger clonotype is one base distant, so this may be a read error. This chain joins TRBV7-9 and TRBJ1-2; D gene ambiguous. CDR1 is SEHNR, CDR2 FQNEAQ, per germline (reference sequence). The CDR3 is made up of 14 amino acids. This CDR3 reads CASGLDLLNYGYTF. The CDR3 DNA sequence: TGTGCCAGCGGCTTAGACCTGCTTAACTATGGCTACACCTTC.

This clonotype has a count of ten or more. The J gene is TRBJ1-3, the V gene TRBV15, with a possible D match to TRBD1 (6 bases). The germline V and J ends were trimmed by 3 bases and 2 bases, with 11 bases remaining between them. CDR3 length: 15 amino acids. Germline assignment: CDR1 LNHNV and CDR2 YYDKDF (reference sequence). The DNA of the CDR3 is TGTGCCACCAGCAGCGACAGGAGCCCTGGAAACACCATATATTTT. This gives the protein CATSSDRSPGNTIYF.

At least ten counts were recorded for this clonotype. The rearrangement uses TRBV5-1 and TRBJ1-1, with D unclear. Germline V gives CDR1 SGHRS, CDR2 YFSETQ. V dropped 4 bases and J dropped 0 bases, with 16 bases sitting between them. The CDR3 loop spans 16 amino acids. CDR3 residues: CASSPQSEVMNTEAFF. CDR3 sequence (DNA): TGCGCCAGCAGCCCCCAGTCTGAGGTAATGAACACTGAAGCTTTCTTT.

This clonotype was detected only a few times. The V gene is TRBV5-6, the J gene TRBJ1-3, with D hard to call. Germline CDR1 SGHDT, CDR2 YYEEEE. V lost 4 bases and J lost 4, with 9 bases in between. The CDR3 spans 13 residues. The DNA of the CDR3 is TGTGCCAGCAGCCGAAATCTCGGAAACACCATATATTTT. Translating gives CASSRNLGNTIYF.

A note on this clonotype: A read error may explain this, as a much larger clone is one base away. The J gene is TRBJ2-1, the V gene TRBV20-1, with TRBD2 matching over 10 bases. CDR3 length equals 16 residues. Germline assignment: CDR1 DFQATT and CDR2 SNEGSKA (reference sequence). DNA of the CDR3: TGCAGTACTAGCGGGGATTCATCTTTTACCTACAATGAGCAGTTCTTC. Translated: CSTSGDSSFTYNEQFF.

There are many counts of this clonotype. The chain combines TRBV6-1 with TRBJ1-3; D uncertain. Looked up from germline, CDR1 is MNHNS and CDR2 is SASEGT. This CDR3 region has 14 residues. The V gene lost 5 bases and the J gene lost 0 bases, with 8 bases spanning the gap. CDR3 sequence: CASSRLGSGNTIYF. The DNA for the CDR3 is TGTGCCAGCAGTCGTCTGGGCTCTGGAAACACCATATATTTT.

This clonotype was seen more than once but under ten times. The chain is built from TRBV2 and TRBJ2-2, with TRBD1 matching over 9 bases. This CDR3 region has 15 residues. V lost 7 bases to trimming and J lost 3 bases; unmatched junction nucleotides: 6. CDR1 is SNHLY and CDR2 is FYNNEI in the germline V gene. The CDR3 region is CASTAGTGHTGELFF. CDR3 nucleotides: TGTGCCAGCACAGCCGGGACAGGGCACACCGGGGAGCTGTTTTTT.

In this sample, this clonotype turned up many times. The chain is built from TRBV10-3 and TRBJ2-7; 9 nucleotides agree with TRBD2. The CDR3 spans 15 residues. CDR1 and CDR2 (germline): ENHRY, SYGVKD. V was clipped by 3 bases and J by 6 bases; unmatched bases: 9. The CDR3 protein is CAISERSGRSGEQYF. In DNA form, the CDR3 reads TGTGCCATCAGTGAACGTAGCGGGAGATCGGGCGAGCAGTACTTC.

The table lists this clonotype with a few counts. The chain combines TRBV20-1 with TRBJ1-5; D call uncertain. CDR1 is DFQATT and CDR2 is SNEGSKA in the germline V gene (reference sequence). Trimming pared 0 bases from V and 2 bases from J, leaving 8 bases between. This CDR3 region has 14 residues. The CDR3 sequence is CSARDPGGNQPQHF. CDR3 nucleotide sequence: TGCAGTGCTAGAGACCCGGGTGGCAATCAGCCCCAGCATTTT.